These 2 T cell receptor beta chains were all obtained from the same sample, sequenced in a study of TIL therapy for anti-PD-1-resistant metastatic lung cancer. Time point reported: pre-treatment sample, taken before nivolumab and TIL therapy. This was the immunoSEQ v3 assay. Here immunoSEQ multiplex PCR was the method, and the copy in TCRdb shows in-frame clones only, minus some. The table shows about 43,000 clones, with 70% to 85% occurring only once. Sequenced material: blood, taken at baseline. Receptors originate from a man in his 70s with non-small cell lung cancer.

This clone was recorded a few times. The chain joins TRBV2 to TRBJ1-4; a weak D match, TRBD1 (6 bases). Per germline, CDR1 SNHLY and CDR2 FYNNEI. Trimming cost V 7 bases and J 7 bases, with 19 bases left between them. The CDR3 consists of 15 residues. CDR3 sequence: CASKNTGARVEKLFF. CDR3 nucleotide sequence: TGTGCCAGCAAGAATACGGGGGCTCGGGTTGAAAAACTGTTTTTT.

This rearrangement joins TRBV28 to TRBJ1-2, with D unclear. This CDR3 has 14 residues. V shed 4 bases and J shed 1 base, with 10 bases lying between them. Germline V gene sequence: CDR1 MDHEN, CDR2 SYDVKM. The CDR3 coding sequence is TGTGCCAGCAGTTCTGGGCCAGATAACTATGGCTACACCTTC. This codes for CASSSGPDNYGYTF.